This entry lists 23 T cell receptor beta chains sequenced from one sample in a study of tumor and adjacent non-tumor tissue in lung cancer. TCRbeta libraries were built with three rounds of nested PCR, modified from ARM-PCR. TCRdb ran MiXCR on the multiplex PCR reads and lists one entry per CDR3 protein. The sample contains approximately 100,000 distinct CDR3 sequences, 65% of which appear only once. RNA was extracted from bulk tissue without any cell sorting. This non-tumor lung sample came from over 3 cm beyond the tumor edge. The sample was distant non-tumor lung tissue. All receptors derive from a man aged 25-45 years with non-small cell lung cancer.

Comments on this clonotype: An end of the junction does not agree with germline; a read error may underlie this. The chain recombines TRBV29-1 with TRBJ1-1; D is perhaps TRBD1 (6 bases). The CDR3 is 14 residues long. CDR1 SQVTM and CDR2 ANQGSEA come from the germline V gene. CDR3 residues: CSVERTGWNIEAIF. CDR3 DNA: TGCAGCGTGGAAAGAACAGGGTGGAACATTGAAGCTATCTTT.

The chain has TRBV4-2 and TRBJ2-4; D gene uncertain. The germline gives CDR1 LGHNA, CDR2 YNFKEQ. Trimming took off 0 bases at V and 0 bases at J, with 6 bases between the two ends. The CDR3 totals 15 residues. CDR3 loop: CASSQDPGAKNIQYF. CDR3 nucleotides: TGTGCCAGCAGCCAAGATCCGGGAGCCAAAAACATTCAGTACTTC.

On this clonotype itself: Just one base apart from a much larger clone, this may be a read error. Since the CDR3 does not end with the conserved phenylalanine or tryptophan, this likely comes from a read error. The chain links TRBV20-1 to TRBJ2-5; possibly TRBD1 for D (5 bases). The germline CDR1 and CDR2 sequences are DFQATT and SNEGSKA (reference sequence). V lost 6 bases to trimming and J lost 4 bases, with 12 bases between them. The CDR3 has 12 residues. The CDR3: CSARDTGETQYV. CDR3 bases: TGCAGTGCCAGGGATACAGGAGAGACCCAGTACGTC.

This clonotype was recorded only once. It may be a read error: a sequence one base away is much more abundant. The V gene is TRBV4-1, the J gene TRBJ2-7; D might be TRBD2 (6 bases). Looked up from germline, CDR1 is MGHRA and CDR2 is YSYEKL. The CDR3 contains 15 residues. The V end was cut by 4 bases, the J end by 1 base, with 14 bases between. The CDR3, as DNA: TGCGCCAGCAGCCTAGTATCGGAGGGGTCCTACGAGCAGTACTTC. This gives the protein CASSLVSEGSYEQYF.

Points on this clonotype: One end of the junction is discordant with germline, which a read error may explain. J is TRBJ2-1 and V is TRBV6-2 or TRBV6-3; 7 bases align to TRBD2. This CDR3 region has 13 residues. Germline V CDR1 and CDR2: MNHEY, SVGEGT. The CDR3 spells CACYRSGTNGQFF. The DNA of the CDR3 is TGTGCCTGCTACCGCAGCGGGACCAATGGGCAGTTCTTC.

As concerns this clonotype: At one end, the junction sequence differs from germline, possibly due to a read error. The rearrangement joins TRBV20-1 to TRBJ1-3, with D uncertain. The CDR3 extends over 15 amino acids. Germline values: CDR1 DFQATT, CDR2 SNEGSKA (reference sequence). CDR3: CSAIDPMETGNTIFF. DNA of the CDR3: TGCAGTGCCATCGACCCTATGGAGACTGGAAACACCATATTTTTT.

The chain links TRBV4-1 to TRBJ1-5; a possible D gene is TRBD1 (5 bases). The germline gives CDR1 MGHRA, CDR2 YSYEKL. The CDR3 covers 16 residues. The V end lost 5 bases, the J end lost 0 bases, and 14 bases lay between the germline ends. The CDR3 sequence is CASSDQTEYSNQPQHF. The CDR3 region has the DNA TGCGCCAGCAGCGACCAGACAGAGTATAGCAATCAGCCCCAGCATTTT.

The sample holds a few counts of this clonotype. It may be a read error: a sequence one base away is much more abundant. The chain couples TRBV29-1 to TRBJ2-3; D is possibly TRBD2 (5 bases). V was shortened by 4 bases and J by 2 bases, with 10 bases between the two germline ends. This CDR3 region has 13 residues. Looked up from germline, CDR1 is SQVTM and CDR2 is ANQGSEA. CDR3 sequence reads: CSVGLANTDTQYF. The CDR3 nucleotides read TGCAGCGTTGGGCTAGCTAACACAGATACGCAGTATTTT.

A remark on this clonotype: An end of the junction differs from the germline gene, which may be a read error. The CDR3 coding sequence is TGTGCCAGCAGATGGGGAAACTCGCACAGGAATGAGCATTTCTTC. Its protein product is CASRWGNSHRNEHFF. V and J are TRBV12-3 or TRBV12-4 and TRBJ2-1, with D possibly TRBD1 on 5 matching bases. CDR3 length: 15 residues.

The CDR3 region is CASSLGQSPSTDTQYF. The CDR3 bases are TGTGCCAGCAGCTTGGGACAGTCTCCTAGCACAGATACGCAGTATTTT. J is TRBJ2-3 and V is TRBV11-2, with 7 nucleotides matching TRBD1. The CDR3 consists of 16 residues. Germline CDR1 SGHAT, CDR2 FQNNGV. The trim removed 3 bases at V and 0 bases at J, leaving 6 bases unmatched.

Remarks on this clonotype: Its ends do not fully match the called genes, so a read error is possible. The chain uses TRBV20-1 and TRBJ2-3, with TRBD2 as a possible D gene (6 bases). Germline CDR1 DFQATT, CDR2 SNEGSKA (reference sequence). This CDR3 is built from 16 residues. CDR3 residues: CSALPTRGSSTDAHYF. Here the CDR3 DNA reads TGTAGTGCTCTCCCGACGCGGGGCTCTAGCACAGATGCGCATTATTTT.

For this clonotype: At one end, the junction sequence differs from germline, possibly due to a read error. This rearrangement joins TRBV6-1 to TRBJ1-5; D ambiguous. Germline CDR1 is MNHNS and CDR2 is SASEGT. The CDR3 extends over 14 amino acids. The CDR3 region has the DNA TGTGCCAGAAATAACAGATATAGCAATCAGTCCCAGCATTTT. Its translation: CARNNRYSNQSQHF.

As for this clonotype: At one boundary the junction diverges from the germline segment, which might be a read error. CDR3 DNA: TGTACCAGCAGTCAACGATTGGGGAAGCAGTACTTC. It translates to CTSSQRLGKQYF. The chain couples TRBV6-5 to TRBJ2-7; D unresolved. The CDR3 extends over 12 amino acids. Looked up from germline, CDR1 is MNHEY and CDR2 is SVGAGI.

Remarks on this clonotype: This may arise from a read error, as a much more abundant clone is one base away. This rearrangement joins TRBV5-4 to TRBJ2-1, with 15 positions matching TRBD2. Germline V lookup: CDR1 SGHNT, CDR2 YYREEE (reference sequence). CDR3 length equals 17 residues. CDR3: CASSPGLAGGPYNEHFF. CDR3 DNA sequence: TGTGCCAGCAGCCCGGGACTAGCGGGAGGACCCTACAATGAGCACTTCTTC.

Regarding this clonotype: Germline is not matched at one junction end, which may reflect a read error. V gene TRBV29-1 combines with J gene TRBJ2-1; TRBD2 agrees at 7 bases. The CDR3 consists of 14 residues. From germline, CDR1 is SQVTM and CDR2 ANQGSEA. The CDR3 bases are TGTAGCGTTGAAGAGGGCGGGGGATTGTATGAGCAGTTCTTC. Its translation is CSVEEGGGLYEQFF.

Worth noting for this clonotype: Compared with germline, one end of the junction differs, possibly owing to a read error. The chain carries TRBV20-1 and TRBJ2-7; D is unclear. In germline, CDR1 is DFQATT, CDR2 SNEGSKA (reference sequence). The CDR3 covers 13 residues. CDR3: CSASSWDHYKQYF. CDR3 bases: TGCAGTGCTAGTAGCTGGGATCACTACAAGCAGTACTTC.

As regards this clonotype: One junction end does not reproduce the germline sequence, and a read error may be involved. V usage is TRBV6-5 and J usage is TRBJ2-7; TRBD1 aligns across 9 bases. CDR3 length: 14 amino acids. Germline assignment: CDR1 MNHEY and CDR2 SVGAGI. The CDR3 spells CTSSLYRGPIEQYF. The CDR3 bases are TGTACCAGCAGTTTATACAGGGGGCCCATCGAGCAGTACTTC.

As concerns this clonotype: The CDR3 ends on some other residue instead of the conserved phenylalanine or tryptophan, so this is likely a read error. This sequence joins TRBV29-1 and TRBJ1-2; TRBD1 is a possible D gene (6 bases). The length of the CDR3 is 15 residues. Germline V gene lookup returns CDR1 SQVTM and CDR2 ANQGSEA. The CDR3 spells CNLDVAGAILGGYTY. The DNA of the CDR3 is TGCAACCTTGATGTGGCAGGGGCGATCCTGGGAGGCTACACCTAC.

Of note for this clonotype: No DNA is shown, since the ends of the CDR3 on it are uncertain; the CDR3 is the one TCRdb lists. The chain uses TRBV6-5 and TRBJ2-7; no DNA check was done on the table's D call, TRBD1. Looked up from germline, CDR1 is MNHEY and CDR2 is SVGAGI. 17 amino acids form the CDR3, both terminal residues included. CDR3 residues: CVSTTGVGTGNSYELYF.

This clonotype was counted a few times. With a much larger clone just one base away, this may be a read error. This chain connects TRBV20-1 to TRBJ1-5; tentatively, D is TRBD1 (6 bases). Germline CDR1 and CDR2: DFQATT and SNEGSKA (reference sequence). CDR3 length equals 14 residues. The CDR3 DNA reads TGCAGTGCTAGAGACCGCAGGGGCAATCAGTCCCAGCATTTT. It yields the protein CSARDRRGNQSQHF.

Concerning this clonotype: A read error is possible here, since a much larger clone lies one base away. The chain uses TRBV5-8 and TRBJ2-7; D may match TRBD1 or TRBD2 (5 bases each). CDR3 length equals 15 residues. The V end was cut by 6 bases, the J end by 6 bases, with 22 bases between. The V gene's germline CDR1 is SGHTS and CDR2 YDEGEE. The CDR3, as DNA: TGTGCCAGCACCCACTCATTTTTCCTCGGGGCCGAGCAGTACTTC. Translating it yields CASTHSFFLGAEQYF.

This clonotype was observed a handful of times. Since a much larger clone is just one base distant, this may be a read error. V usage is TRBV29-1 and J usage is TRBJ1-2; D call uncertain. With 7 bases removed from V and 1 base from J, the gap between germline ends came to 10 bases. CDR3 size: 12 residues. From germline, CDR1 is SQVTM and CDR2 ANQGSEA. CDR3 region: CSALPVNYGYTF. CDR3 nucleotide sequence: TGCAGCGCGCTGCCTGTTAACTATGGCTACACCTTC.

This clonotype was counted a single time. A much larger clone differs by one base, so this may be a read error. The chain has TRBV6-5 and TRBJ2-2; TRBD2 might be the D (6 bases). Germline V gene lookup returns CDR1 MNHEY and CDR2 SVGAGI. This CDR3 is 16 amino acids long. This CDR3 reads CASSNSWGANTGELFF. The CDR3 DNA reads TGTGCCAGCAGTAACTCGTGGGGGGCGAACACCGGGGAGCTGTTTTTT.